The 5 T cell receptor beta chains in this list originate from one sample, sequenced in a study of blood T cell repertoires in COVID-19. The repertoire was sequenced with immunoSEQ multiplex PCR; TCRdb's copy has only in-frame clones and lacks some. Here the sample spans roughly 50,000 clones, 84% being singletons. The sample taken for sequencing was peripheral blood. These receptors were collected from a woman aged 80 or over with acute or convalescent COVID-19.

The CDR3 spells CSVEPGLNTGELFF. The CDR3 coding sequence is TGCAGCGTTGAGCCGGGACTAAACACCGGGGAGCTGTTTTTT. This rearrangement joins TRBV29-1 to TRBJ2-2; 7 positions match TRBD2. Germline assignment: CDR1 SQVTM and CDR2 ANQGSEA. There are 14 residues in the CDR3. V gave up 3 bases and J gave up 2 bases; unmatched junction bases: 3.

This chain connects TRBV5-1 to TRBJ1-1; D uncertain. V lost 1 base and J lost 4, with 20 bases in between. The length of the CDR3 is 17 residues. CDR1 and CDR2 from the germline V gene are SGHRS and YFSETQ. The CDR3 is CASSLKTDLPLGTEAFF. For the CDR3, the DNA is TGCGCCAGCAGCTTGAAAACAGACCTACCTTTGGGCACTGAAGCTTTCTTT.

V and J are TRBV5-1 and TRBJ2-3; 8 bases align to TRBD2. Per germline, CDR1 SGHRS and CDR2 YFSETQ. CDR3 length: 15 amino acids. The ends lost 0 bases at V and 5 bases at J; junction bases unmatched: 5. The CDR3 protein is CASSLGGTRQDTQYF. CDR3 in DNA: TGCGCCAGCAGCTTGGGTGGGACTAGACAAGATACGCAGTATTTT.

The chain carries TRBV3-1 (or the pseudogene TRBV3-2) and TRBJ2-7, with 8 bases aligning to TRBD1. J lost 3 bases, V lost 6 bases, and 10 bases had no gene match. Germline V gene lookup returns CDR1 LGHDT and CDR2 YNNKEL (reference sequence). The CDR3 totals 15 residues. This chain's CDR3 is CASRSGPTGGYEQYF. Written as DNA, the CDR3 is TGTGCCAGCAGGTCCGGCCCTACAGGGGGCTACGAGCAGTACTTC.

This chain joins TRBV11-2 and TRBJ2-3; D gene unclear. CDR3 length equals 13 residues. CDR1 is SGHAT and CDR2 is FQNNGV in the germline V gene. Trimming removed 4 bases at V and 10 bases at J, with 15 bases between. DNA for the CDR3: TGTGCCAGCAGCTCACCACCCAGGTTCCCGCAGTATTTT. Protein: CASSSPPRFPQYF.